This T cell receptor (beta chain) was obtained from a study of radiation and T cells in renal cell carcinoma. Using immunoSEQ multiplex PCR, the repertoire was profiled, and TCRdb retains in-frame clones only, with some absent. This table has around 170,000 clones, 88% appearing once. Time point in this sample: blood 4 weeks post-SBRT, at nephrectomy. Described treatment: 15 Gy SBRT to primary tumor, nephrectomy 4 weeks later. Nephrectomy followed 15 Gy stereotactic body radiation by 4 weeks. Serial blood draws occurred at baseline and 2 and 4 weeks post-SBRT. Deletions cut 3 bases from V and 1 base from J, with 11 bases between. The V gene's germline CDR1 is SGHRS and CDR2 YFSETQ. The length of the CDR3 is 14 residues. As regards this clone: Its antigen is still unknown.

General study points: Pretreatment tumor biopsies were lacking, so baseline clonotypes are unknown. From baseline, blood top tumor clonotypes peaked at 2 weeks post-radiation.

The chain combines TRBV5-1 with TRBJ2-7; D uncertain. The source was blood, collected from a patient whose treatment included radiotherapy and nephrectomy. The TCR sequence derives from a woman in her fifties or sixties with renal cell carcinoma. The CDR3 here is CASSSTSLSYEQYF. As DNA, the CDR3 is TGCGCCAGCAGCTCTACCTCACTATCCTACGAGCAGTACTTC.